The clone carrying this T cell receptor beta chain is labeled as medium-sized. Its antigen is not identified. The assay was immunoSEQ multiplex PCR, and TCRdb's table has in-frame clones only and misses some. Among around 15,000 clones listed, roughly 73% were seen once. The sample is drawn from a study of somatic mutations in cytotoxic T cells in rheumatoid arthritis. Study overall: A roughly 32 ml EDTA sample of patient blood was drawn right after diagnosis, before any treatment.

J lost 0 bases, V lost 7 bases, and 3 bases had no gene match. The germline CDR1 and CDR2 sequences are SQVTM and ANQGSEA. The CDR3 has 13 amino acids. The study, taken as a whole, reports: Multiple comparisons were not accounted for in the slight TRBV07 underrepresentation seen in rheumatoid arthritis patients.

The sample comprised CD8+ T cells sorted from blood. This clonotype originated in an adult with rheumatoid arthritis. The chain employs TRBV29-1 and TRBJ2-5; 9 bases fit TRBD2. This CDR3 reads CSARLADQETQYF. CDR3 coding DNA: TGCAGCGCCAGACTAGCGGACCAAGAGACCCAGTACTTC.